The present TCR beta chain was sequenced within a study of cytomegalovirus exposure and HLA in healthy donors. Study-level results: Among immune exposure information, only CMV serostatus was available. Investigators reported 150 to 200 TCR beta chains as tied to cytomegalovirus.

In regard to this clone: Antigen specificity is unknown.

PCR primers comprised 60 Vbeta and 13 Jbeta primers. Repertoires were generated with immunoSEQ multiplex PCR, while TCRdb's copy carries only in-frame clones and drops some. Among about 140,000 clones listed, roughly 78% were seen once. V lost 0 bases to trimming and J lost 6 bases, with 13 bases between them. Germline loops: CDR1 SGDLS, CDR2 YYNGEE. CDR3 length: 14 amino acids. The TCR originated in a man aged 18 to 35 in good health and CMV-seropositive. Sequenced material: PBMCs. The rearrangement uses TRBV9 and TRBJ2-7, with a tentative D call TRBD1 (6 bases). Here the CDR3 reads CASSVEGGMGEQYF. The DNA of the CDR3 is TGTGCCAGCAGCGTAGAAGGGGGAATGGGCGAGCAGTACTTC.